This TCR beta chain was captured in a study of shared clonotypes between healthy human individuals. The study, taken as a whole, reports: It was only blood that was sampled, and tissue repertoires likely differ.

Concerning this clone itself: Its antigen is currently unknown.

Clones were read by immunoSEQ multiplex PCR, and TCRdb kept only the in-frame ones, dropping some. Of roughly 2,300,000 clones in the sample, about nine tenths were seen once. The CDR3 length is 15 residues. Trimming took 6 bases from V and 6 from J; bases not matched to a gene: 6. From germline, CDR1 is SQVTM and CDR2 ANQGSEA. The sequenced sample was naive CD4+ T cells from PBMCs. Specified subset: CD45RA+ positively selected. The chain uses TRBV29-1 and TRBJ2-1, with 15 positions matching TRBD2. The source is a young man in good health. Some clones in this sample may be carry-over from other donors' samples. CDR3 DNA sequence: TGCAGCGTGGGACTAGCGGGAGGATTCGCCAATGAGCAGTTCTTC. Residues: CSVGLAGGFANEQFF.